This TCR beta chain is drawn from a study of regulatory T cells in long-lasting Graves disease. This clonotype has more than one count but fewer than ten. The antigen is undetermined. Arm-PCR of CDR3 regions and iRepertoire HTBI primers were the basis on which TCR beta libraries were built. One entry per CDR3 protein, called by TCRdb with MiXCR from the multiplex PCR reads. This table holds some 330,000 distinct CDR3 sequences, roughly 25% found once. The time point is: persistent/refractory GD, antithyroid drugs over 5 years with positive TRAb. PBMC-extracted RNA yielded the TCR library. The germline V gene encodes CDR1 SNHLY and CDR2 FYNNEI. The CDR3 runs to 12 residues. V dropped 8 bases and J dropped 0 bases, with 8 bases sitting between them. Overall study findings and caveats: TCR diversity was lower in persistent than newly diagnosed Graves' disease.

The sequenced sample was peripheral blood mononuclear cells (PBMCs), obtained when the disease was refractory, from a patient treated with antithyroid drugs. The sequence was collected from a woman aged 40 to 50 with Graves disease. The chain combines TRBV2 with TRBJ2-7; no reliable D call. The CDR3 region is CASDRTSYEQYF. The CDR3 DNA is TGTGCCAGCGACCGAACCTCCTACGAGCAGTACTTC.